Below, 25 T cell receptor beta chains from the same sample are listed, as sequenced in a study of blood T cell repertoires in COVID-19. The protocol was immunoSEQ multiplex PCR, while the TCRdb copy is restricted to in-frame clones and leaves out a portion. The profile shows more than 40,000 clones, 82% of them singletons. Source material: peripheral blood. The source is a human donor with acute or convalescent COVID-19. The donor label of this sample is uncertain.

V gene TRBV7-8 combines with J gene TRBJ1-4, with 10 positions matching TRBD1. This CDR3 spans 17 amino acids. J lost 5 bases, V lost 5 bases, and 11 bases had no gene match. The germline CDR1 and CDR2 sequences are SGHVS and FQNEAQ. CDR3 sequence reads: CASSPRPPGQGNEKLFF. The CDR3 coding sequence is TGTGCCAGCAGCCCTAGGCCCCCGGGACAGGGGAATGAAAAACTGTTTTTT.

V gene TRBV13 combines with J gene TRBJ2-5, with 9 nucleotides matching TRBD2. Trimming at V came to 3 bases and at J to 2 bases, leaving 13 bases not matched to a gene. The CDR3 loop spans 18 amino acids. Germline assignment: CDR1 PRHDT and CDR2 FYEKMQ (reference sequence). Written as DNA, the CDR3 is TGTGCCAGCAGCTTGCTAGCTGAGAGCGGGGGGTATCAAGAGACCCAGTACTTC. It encodes CASSLLAESGGYQETQYF.

This clone was recorded only once. The rearrangement links TRBV3-1 (or the pseudogene TRBV3-2) to TRBJ2-2, with D perhaps matching TRBD2 (6 bases). The CDR3 consists of 14 residues. Trimming cost V 1 base and J 5 bases, with 8 bases left between them. Per germline, CDR1 LGHDT and CDR2 YNNKEL (reference sequence). This CDR3 reads CASSQVGGTGELFF. The CDR3 DNA reads as TGTGCCAGCAGCCAAGTGGGGGGTACCGGGGAGCTGTTTTTT.

In this sample, this clone turned up once. V gene TRBV6-2 or TRBV6-3 combines with J gene TRBJ2-5; 7 bases line up with TRBD2. V gave up 1 base and J gave up 1 base; unmatched junction bases: 3. Germline V gene data show CDR1 as MNHEY and CDR2 as SVGEGT. This CDR3 has 15 amino acids. The CDR3 loop is CASSYWGGSQETQYF. The DNA for the CDR3 is TGTGCCAGCAGTTACTGGGGGGGATCCCAAGAGACCCAGTACTTC.

The chain uses TRBV10-3 and TRBJ2-5; TRBD2 agrees at 13 bases. The CDR3 consists of 16 residues. Germline values: CDR1 ENHRY, CDR2 SYGVKD. Germline trimming cut 6 bases from V and 4 bases from J; bases unmatched to any gene: 8. The CDR3 coding sequence is TGTGCCATCAGCACTAGCGGGGGGGCCGGGGGAGAGACCCAGTACTTC. Translated, it gives CAISTSGGAGGETQYF.

The chain has TRBV2 and TRBJ2-5, with D possibly TRBD1 on 6 matching bases. V was cut by 6 bases and J by 0 bases, with 11 bases left in between. Germline assignment: CDR1 SNHLY and CDR2 FYNNEI. This CDR3 is 14 amino acids long. CDR3: CASRPGHNQETQYF. In DNA, the CDR3 is TGTGCCAGCAGGCCGGGACACAACCAAGAGACCCAGTACTTC.

The V and J genes are TRBV6-5 and TRBJ2-1; D possibly corresponds to TRBD2 (7 bases). Germline V gene sequence: CDR1 MNHEY, CDR2 SVGAGI. The CDR3 runs 15 residues. V was pared by 8 bases and J by 11 bases, with 25 bases between. CDR3 region: CASGEGESLPLKQFF. The DNA of the CDR3 is TGTGCCAGCGGGGAGGGGGAGTCGCTTCCCCTTAAGCAGTTCTTC.

This sequence joins TRBV9 and TRBJ2-7; D is uncertain. The length of the CDR3 is 14 residues. Germline CDR1 SGDLS, CDR2 YYNGEE. Trimming removed 3 bases from V and 2 bases from J, with 12 bases in between. DNA of the CDR3: TGTGCCAGCAGCGAGCTCGAGGTCCCCTACGAGCAGTACTTC. Amino acid sequence: CASSELEVPYEQYF.

The CDR3 region has the DNA TGTGCCAGCAGTTACCGGAGTCAGGGGTGGCAGTACTTC. Its translation: CASSYRSQGWQYF. The genes are TRBV6-2 or TRBV6-3 and TRBJ2-7; D might be TRBD1 (6 bases). V was pared by 2 bases and J by 9 bases, with 14 bases between. From germline, CDR1 is MNHEY and CDR2 SVGEGT. This CDR3 comprises 13 residues.

The chain has TRBV24-1 and TRBJ2-1; maybe TRBD2 (6 bases). The CDR3 spans 16 residues. V was shortened by 4 bases and J by 3 bases, with 15 bases between the two germline ends. The germline gives CDR1 KGHDR, CDR2 SFDVKD. CDR3 region: CATSEGGGRHYNEQFF. CDR3 nucleotides: TGTGCCACCAGTGAGGGAGGTGGACGACACTACAATGAGCAGTTCTTC.

V is TRBV2 and J is TRBJ2-7; weak D call: TRBD1 (5 bases). Germline V lookup: CDR1 SNHLY, CDR2 FYNNEI. CDR3 size: 13 residues. Trimming removed 5 bases from V and 2 bases from J, with 10 bases in between. In DNA, the CDR3 is TGTGCCAGCAGTTCCCAGGGTGCCTACGAGCAGTACTTC. This codes for CASSSQGAYEQYF.

The chain is built from TRBV5-8 and TRBJ2-3, with TRBD2 identical over 10 bases. The germline gives CDR1 SGHTS, CDR2 YDEGEE. This CDR3 has 17 residues. With 0 bases clipped from V and 0 bases from J, the junction kept 4 bases outside the gene matches. The CDR3 DNA reads as TGTGCCAGCAGCTTGGGGACTAGCGGTCTTAGCACAGATACGCAGTATTTT. It encodes CASSLGTSGLSTDTQYF.

The rearrangement links TRBV9 to TRBJ1-6; D is ambiguous. Germline CDR1 and CDR2: SGDLS and YYNGEE. There are 17 residues in the CDR3. Trimming left V 0 bases short and J 0 bases short, with 10 bases between. Here the CDR3 DNA reads TGTGCCAGCAGCGTAGGGGCCCAGAGCTCCTATAATTCACCCCTCCACTTT. Encoded protein: CASSVGAQSSYNSPLHF. The whole variable domain, filled in from reference TRBV9 and TRBJ1-6, reads DSGVTQTPKHLITATGQRVTLRCSPRSGDLSVYWYQQSLDQGLQFLIQYYNGEERAKGNILERFSAQQFPDLHSELNLSSLELGDSALYFCASSVGAQSSYNSPLHFGNGTRLTVT.

The genes are TRBV29-1 and TRBJ2-1; the match to TRBD1 covers 8 bases. V was clipped by 3 bases and J by 6 bases; unmatched bases: 4. Germline V gene lookup returns CDR1 SQVTM and CDR2 ANQGSEA. There are 13 residues in the CDR3. This CDR3 reads CSVDTGGSNEQFF. The CDR3, as DNA: TGCAGCGTTGATACAGGGGGATCCAATGAGCAGTTCTTC.

The chain carries TRBV7-9 and TRBJ1-4, with a tentative D call TRBD1 (5 bases). Germline V gene data show CDR1 as SEHNR and CDR2 as FQNEAQ (reference sequence). Between the trimmed V and J ends, which lost 2 bases and 0 bases, there was a span of 13 bases. CDR3 length: 17 residues. In nucleotides, the CDR3 is TGTGCCAGCAGCTTACAGGGTATAGGAGCAACTAATGAAAAACTGTTTTTT. Translated: CASSLQGIGATNEKLFF.

The chain carries TRBV9 and TRBJ2-2; TRBD2 matches 11 bases. This CDR3 has 17 amino acids. Germline V gives CDR1 SGDLS, CDR2 YYNGEE. V lost 4 bases to trimming and J lost 2 bases; unmatched junction nucleotides: 7. The CDR3 DNA follows: TGTGCCAGCAGCCTATTAGCGGGAGGGCCTAACACCGGGGAGCTGTTTTTT. Translated, it gives CASSLLAGGPNTGELFF.

The gene calls are TRBV27 and TRBJ1-6; no definite D call. This CDR3 has 15 amino acids. Germline V gene lookup returns CDR1 MNHEY and CDR2 SMNVEV (reference sequence). V dropped 7 bases and J dropped 7 bases, with 17 bases sitting between them. The CDR3 is CASTTWRRENSPLHF. For the CDR3, the DNA is TGTGCCAGCACCACATGGCGGCGGGAAAATTCACCCCTCCACTTT.

The rearrangement links TRBV3-1 (or the pseudogene TRBV3-2) to TRBJ2-1; 10 positions match TRBD1. The junction had 6 bases not matched to a gene; V was cut back by 6 bases and J by 4 bases. The CDR3 contains 15 residues. Germline V gives CDR1 LGHDT, CDR2 YNNKEL (reference sequence). The CDR3 DNA follows: TGTGCCAGCAGACCCGACAGGGGGCTATACAATGAGCAGTTCTTC. Amino acids: CASRPDRGLYNEQFF.

The chain combines TRBV6-1 with TRBJ1-4, with 7 bases that match TRBD1. CDR3 length: 14 amino acids. Germline trimming cut 3 bases from V and 5 bases from J; bases unmatched to any gene: 3. CDR1 and CDR2 (germline): MNHNS, SASEGT. The CDR3 nucleotides are TGTGCCAGCAGTGACGGGACAGAGAATGAAAAACTGTTTTTT. It specifies CASSDGTENEKLFF.

The gene calls are TRBV7-2 and TRBJ1-3; 8 nucleotides agree with TRBD1. The length of the CDR3 is 15 residues. Unmatched junction bases numbered 7, after V lost 4 bases and J lost 5 bases. Germline CDR1 and CDR2: SGHTA and FQGNSA. CDR3 region: CASSWTGTGRNTIYF. The CDR3 coding sequence is TGTGCCAGCAGCTGGACCGGGACAGGTCGAAACACCATATATTTT.

V gene TRBV5-4 combines with J gene TRBJ1-3; D possibly corresponds to TRBD1 (5 bases). The germline V and J ends were trimmed by 0 bases and 4 bases, with 8 bases remaining between them. This CDR3 spans 14 amino acids. Germline CDR1 reads SGHNT; CDR2 reads YYREEE (reference sequence). This chain's CDR3 is CASSLDRLGNTIYF. CDR3 coding DNA: TGTGCCAGCAGCTTGGACAGGCTAGGAAACACCATATATTTT.

V is TRBV11-3 and J is TRBJ2-3; 8 bases map to TRBD2. There are 15 residues in the CDR3. Germline V lookup: CDR1 SGHNT, CDR2 YENEEA. V shed 5 bases and J 1 base; nucleotides not matched to a gene: 5. CDR3 DNA: TGTGCCAGCAGCCCCGGGGGACTAGGCACAGATACGCAGTATTTT. Amino acids: CASSPGGLGTDTQYF.

The genes are TRBV7-9 and TRBJ2-3; TRBD2 agrees at 7 bases. The CDR3 is made up of 15 amino acids. CDR1 and CDR2 from the germline V gene are SEHNR and FQNEAQ (reference sequence). Trimming removed 5 bases from V and 5 bases from J; junction bases left unmatched: 10. As DNA, the CDR3 is TGTGCCAGCAGCCGCAGCGGGGCCGAGGGAGATACGCAGTATTTT. Residues: CASSRSGAEGDTQYF.

This chain uses TRBV30 with TRBJ1-5; tentative D call: TRBD1 (6 bases). V gave up 3 bases and J gave up 2 bases, with 11 bases separating them. In germline, CDR1 is GTSNPN, CDR2 SVGIG (reference sequence). The CDR3 runs 14 residues. CDR3 coding DNA: TGTGCCTGGAGGTCCTCAGGGGGCAATCAGCCCCAGCATTTT. This sequence encodes CAWRSSGGNQPQHF.

The chain recombines TRBV27 with TRBJ1-6, with TRBD1 matching over 7 bases. The ends lost 4 bases at V and 9 bases at J; junction bases unmatched: 3. The CDR3 runs 13 residues. Germline lookup yields CDR1 MNHEY and CDR2 SMNVEV (reference sequence). CDR3 in amino acids: CASSSTGVSPLHF. The CDR3 DNA reads as TGTGCCAGCAGTTCCACAGGGGTTTCACCCCTCCACTTT.